These T cell receptor beta chains were read from a single sample in a study of T cells in Graves' hyperthyroidism and ophthalmopathy. TCRdb used MiXCR to reprocess the multiplex PCR reads, holding one entry per CDR3 protein. This table holds some 800,000 distinct CDR3 sequences, over 35% found once. Sequenced input: blood. The origin of the receptors is a man younger than 30 with Graves' hyperthyroidism. The CDR3 runs from the conserved cysteine through the conserved F or W.

V gene: TRBV7-9; CDR3 protein: CASSSWTSGRQETQYF
V gene: TRBV19; CDR3 protein: CASTRGVLVPGTGANVLTF
V gene: TRBV2; CDR3 protein: CASRMTGDGTEAFF
V gene: TRBV10-3; CDR3 protein: CAISGPSGRENEQFF
V gene: TRBV11-2; CDR3 protein: CASSPPNSPLHF
V gene: TRBV12-3/TRBV12-4; CDR3 protein: CASRSEDEKLFF
V gene: TRBV7-8; CDR3 protein: CASISDSYEQYF
V gene: TRBV7-9; CDR3 protein: CASSQVSGTSAAEQYF
V gene: TRBV5-1; CDR3 protein: CASSSGDRTEAFF
V gene: TRBV2; CDR3 protein: CASSQTGRGENQPQHF
V gene: TRBV20-1; CDR3 protein: CSLASLGSEAFF
V gene: TRBV5-6; CDR3 protein: CASSLEPGPLKVQYF
V gene: TRBV12-3/TRBV12-4; CDR3 protein: CASRRLFRTEAFF
V gene: TRBV19; CDR3 protein: CASSTRDRELAYEQYF
V gene: TRBV6-5; CDR3 protein: CATTPQGHQPQHF
V gene: TRBV2; CDR3 protein: CASSGTDRAHYGYTF
V gene: TRBV15; CDR3 protein: CATRDRGQETQYF
V gene: TRBV2; CDR3 protein: CASNRDSNTEAFF
V gene: TRBV5-1; CDR3 protein: CASSLRGQGFTGELFF
V gene: TRBV25-1; CDR3 protein: CAIPGRGSNEKLFF
V gene: TRBV6-4; CDR3 protein: CASSRDRGTGANVLTF
V gene: TRBV20-1; CDR3 protein: CSASAANTGELFF
V gene: TRBV15; CDR3 protein: CATSREGGGNEQYF
V gene: TRBV20-1; CDR3 protein: CSAGDPTQLDVLTF
V gene: TRBV2; CDR3 protein: CASSDRGNSEAFF
V gene: TRBV4-1; CDR3 protein: CASSHGTAPTYEQYF
V gene: TRBV20-1; CDR3 protein: CSARDILGQGVSEQYF
V gene: TRBV20-1; CDR3 protein: CSAIAGATLEQYF
V gene: TRBV7-2; CDR3 protein: CASSLGDSREKLFF
V gene: TRBV6-5; CDR3 protein: CASSYSELARAYEQYF
V gene: TRBV5-1; CDR3 protein: CASSLASEIGGAGYTF
V gene: TRBV12-3/TRBV12-4; CDR3 protein: CASSPWAGSGNEKLFF
V gene: TRBV20-1; CDR3 protein: CSAQQGSGNYGYTF
V gene: TRBV20-1; CDR3 protein: CSAMTGDFYEQYF
V gene: TRBV5-4; CDR3 protein: CASSSQGVDSYEQYF
V gene: TRBV15; CDR3 protein: CATSSAVAPLTARRANVLTF
V gene: TRBV5-1; CDR3 protein: CASSLEGVGELFF
V gene: TRBV20-1; CDR3 protein: CSARDLVGEKETQYF
V gene: TRBV5-5; CDR3 protein: CASSFSSGKGETQYF
V gene: TRBV2; CDR3 protein: CASSLTGRGAFF
V gene: TRBV2; CDR3 protein: CASSVSLTESGGYTF
V gene: TRBV7-8; CDR3 protein: CASSSRRGMNTEAFF
V gene: TRBV7-9; CDR3 protein: CASSVSTGRDEQYF
V gene: TRBV19; CDR3 protein: CASRGQNNQPQHF
V gene: TRBV4-2; CDR3 protein: CASSPGEGYYGYTF
V gene: TRBV7-9; CDR3 protein: CASSQGTGGTGELFF